This T cell receptor (beta chain) was recovered during a study of regulatory T cells in long-lasting Graves disease. To make TCR beta libraries, researchers used iRepertoire HTBI primers and Arm-PCR of CDR3 regions. In TCRdb, the multiplex PCR reads were re-called with MiXCR into one record per CDR3 protein. The sample holds hundreds of thousands of distinct CDR3 sequences, roughly 13% seen once. Time point noted: newly diagnosed GD, antithyroid drugs for less than 3 months. RNA from PBMCs was the source of the TCR library. The CDR3 runs to 13 residues. The germline V gene encodes CDR1 DFQATT and CDR2 SNEGSKA (reference sequence). V gave up 3 bases and J gave up 7 bases; unmatched junction bases: 5. Concerning this clonotype: Its antigen is as yet unknown.

Study results and limitations: Whereas approximately 980 public clonotypes were shared by new patients, persistent patients shared more, at approximately 2,700.

Another study also made use of these data, one on T cells in Graves' hyperthyroidism and ophthalmopathy. That investigation notes: Newly diagnosed hyperthyroidism, duration under 2 months, in patients aged 18 to 65. Ophthalmopathy cases were set apart from stable hyperthyroidism by a 13 V-J model.

This sample comprised peripheral blood mononuclear cells (PBMCs), obtained at new diagnosis, from a patient treated with antithyroid drugs. The chain joins TRBV20-1 to TRBJ2-1; TRBD2 matches at 8 bases. This clonotype originated in a man aged 25-40 years with Graves disease. The CDR3 here is CSASGRAVNEQFF. The CDR3 DNA reads TGCAGTGCTAGCGGGAGGGCCGTTAATGAGCAGTTCTTC.